This T cell receptor (beta chain) was sequenced during a study of T cell changes during pregnancy in multiple sclerosis. Germline values: CDR1 SEHNR, CDR2 FQNEAQ (reference sequence). The germline V and J ends were trimmed by 6 bases and 1 base, with 9 bases remaining between them. The CDR3 extends over 13 amino acids. Libraries were prepared by immunoSEQ multiplex PCR; TCRdb keeps only in-frame clonotypes and omits some of them. In the table there are roughly 25,000 clones, roughly 89% of which are singletons. The chain recombines TRBV7-9 with TRBJ1-1, with D perhaps matching TRBD1 (5 bases). Here the sequenced sample was CD8+ T cells from peripheral blood mononuclear cells, taken in the second trimester of pregnancy. The TCR originated in a female donor with multiple sclerosis, enrolled in a pregnancy study. This chain's CDR3 is CASRPTGNTEAFF. DNA of the CDR3: TGTGCCAGCAGGCCCACAGGGAACACTGAAGCTTTCTTT.